This T cell receptor (beta chain) comes out of a study of tumor and adjacent non-tumor tissue in lung cancer. Looking at the study overall: Some 4.2 million productive TCRbeta reads were obtained per sample on average.

RNA was extracted from bulk tissue without any cell sorting. Newly diagnosed lung cancer patients had thoracic surgery in China, August–November 2014, without prior chemotherapy. There are a few counts of this clonotype. Its antigen is as yet unknown. One base away lies a much larger clone, so this may be a sequencing read error. The CDR3 totals 16 residues. The germline V gene has CDR1 MNHEY and CDR2 SVGAGI. Three rounds of nested PCR, following a modified ARM-PCR protocol, produced the TCRbeta library. Each CDR3 protein gets one entry after TCRdb re-called the multiplex PCR reads with MiXCR. The data show tens of thousands of distinct CDR3 sequences, 67% seen once. General observations from the study: Shorter survival was associated with higher TCR diversity in tumors.

The genes are TRBV6-5 and TRBJ1-2; 9 bases map to TRBD1. The sequence was obtained from a man between 60 and 75 years old with non-small cell lung cancer. What was sequenced was lung tumor tissue. In DNA, the CDR3 is TGTGTCAGCAGTTTCATGGGACAGGGTCTACTTGATGGCTACACCTTC. Its protein product is CVSSFMGQGLLDGYTF.